These T cell receptor beta chains were read from a single sample in a study of T cells in Graves' hyperthyroidism and ophthalmopathy. TCRdb analysed the multiplex PCR reads with MiXCR anew, one entry per CDR3 protein. The repertoire holds about half a million distinct CDR3 sequences, with approximately 25% as singletons. Material for sequencing was blood. Source of these receptors: a woman aged 30 to 39 with Graves' ophthalmopathy. Both conserved end residues are part of each CDR3. D genes are given only for firm matches. Size tells how often a clone was seen (once, few, many) or the class of an expanded clone, and some rows leave it out.

j_call,v_call,clone_size,d_call,cdr3_nt,cdr3_aa
TRBJ1-1,TRBV11-3,many,TRBD1,TGTGCCAGCAGCTCCCCAGGGGGCAGGGGGTGGTTGTTTGTCGCTGAAGCTTTCTTT,CASSSPGGRGWLFVAEAFF
TRBJ1-3,TRBV11-2,few,TRBD1,TGTGCCAGCAGCCTCCAGGGGGTGACTGGAAACACCATATATTTT,CASSLQGVTGNTIYF
TRBJ2-7,TRBV12-3/TRBV12-4,many,NA,TGTGCCAGCAGTTTAGATCACCCCTACGAGCAGTACTTC,CASSLDHPYEQYF
TRBJ2-7,TRBV7-3,NA,TRBD2,TGTGCCAGCAGCTTAAGCCTAGGGGCTAGCGGGAGGAGCTCCTACGAGCAGTACTTC,CASSLSLGASGRSSYEQYF
TRBJ1-1,TRBV28,many,NA,TGTGCCAGCAGTTTAAGCGACGAACAAGCTTTCTTT,CASSLSDEQAFF
TRBJ2-7,TRBV5-4,few,NA,TGTGCCAGCAGTGCAGGGGCGCCGGGGGGGCAGTACTTC,CASSAGAPGGQYF
TRBJ2-2,TRBV9,few,NA,TGTGCCAGCAGCGTAGTTGAAAGGGGCACCGGGGAGCTGTTTTTT,CASSVVERGTGELFF
TRBJ2-4,TRBV9,NA,NA,TGTGCCAGCAGCGAGGCCCAGGGATTCGGAGCCAAAAACATTCAGTACTTC,CASSEAQGFGAKNIQYF
TRBJ2-5,TRBV27,many,NA,TGTGCCAGCAGTTTATTGGCAGGGAACGCGGAGACCCAGTACTTC,CASSLLAGNAETQYF
TRBJ2-7,TRBV28,NA,TRBD1,TGTGCCAGCAGTAAACCGGACAGGGGAGGGTACGAGCAGTACTTC,CASSKPDRGGYEQYF
TRBJ2-7,TRBV15,NA,TRBD1,TGTGCCACCAGCAACCGGGACAGCGCAACCTACGAGCAGTACTTC,CATSNRDSATYEQYF
TRBJ1-2,TRBV6-1,many,NA,TGTGCCAGCAGTGAAGTTGGGGGGTTCTATGGCTACACCTTC,CASSEVGGFYGYTF
TRBJ1-2,TRBV2,many,TRBD1,TGTGCCAGCATGGACAGGGACAACGATGGCTACACCTTC,CASMDRDNDGYTF
TRBJ1-2,TRBV2,few,TRBD1,TGTGCCAGCAGCACCGGGACAGGGAGTTGGGGCTACACCTTC,CASSTGTGSWGYTF
TRBJ1-2,TRBV29-1,many,TRBD1,TGCAGCGCATTATTACAGGGGGCGCTGGGCTACACCTTC,CSALLQGALGYTF
TRBJ2-2,TRBV25-1,NA,TRBD1,TGTGCCAGCAGCTCGGGACAGGAATATAGCGGGGAGCTGTTTTTT,CASSSGQEYSGELFF
TRBJ1-2,TRBV20-1,many,NA,TGCAGTGCAGAGGACACCTTTAACTATGGCTACACCTTC,CSAEDTFNYGYTF
TRBJ1-3,TRBV6-5,many,NA,TGTGCCAGCAGTTATGATTACCGGGGAATTGGAAACACCATATATTTT,CASSYDYRGIGNTIYF
TRBJ1-5,TRBV10-3,many,NA,TGTGCCATCAGTGAGTCGGTTCAGCCCCAGCATTTT,CAISESVQPQHF
TRBJ2-7,TRBV27,few,TRBD2,TGTGCCAGCAGTACTCTAGCGGGAGATACCTACGAGCAGTACTTC,CASSTLAGDTYEQYF
TRBJ1-3,TRBV6-1,many,NA,TGTGCCAGCAGCATCGACAGGCTTTTCTCTGGAAACACCATATATTTT,CASSIDRLFSGNTIYF
TRBJ1-5,TRBV5-5,NA,NA,TGTGCCAGCAGCTTGGGGGGGAGGCAGCCCCAGCATTTT,CASSLGGRQPQHF
TRBJ1-1,TRBV30,NA,TRBD1,TGTGCCTGGAGTGTGGGACAGGGGGGCACTGAAGCTTTCTTT,CAWSVGQGGTEAFF
TRBJ1-1,TRBV6-2/TRBV6-3,many,NA,TGTGCCAGCAGTACCGGGACAAAAAACACTGAAGCTTTCTTT,CASSTGTKNTEAFF
TRBJ2-2,TRBV7-3,many,TRBD1,TGTGCCAGCAGCACTACGACAGGGAGTGTCCCCGGGGAGCTGTTTTTT,CASSTTTGSVPGELFF
TRBJ2-7,TRBV2,few,NA,TGTGCCAGCAGTGAAAAGGGACACGGCTACGAGCAGTACTTC,CASSEKGHGYEQYF
TRBJ2-7,TRBV6-1,many,TRBD2,TGTGCCAGCACGGGGGGGCGATTGGAAGAGCAGTACTTC,CASTGGRLEEQYF
TRBJ2-7,TRBV10-3,many,TRBD1,TGTGCCATCAGGGAGGAACAGGGGGAGGACGAGCAGTACTTC,CAIREEQGEDEQYF
TRBJ2-3,TRBV12-5,NA,NA,TGTGCTAGTGGTTTGTCCCAGGGGGTTAGCGGGATTAGCACAGATACGCAGTATTTT,CASGLSQGVSGISTDTQYF
TRBJ2-7,TRBV20-1,many,NA,TGCAGTGCTAGAACAGGGGGGGGCTACGAGCAGTACTTC,CSARTGGGYEQYF
TRBJ2-7,TRBV6-5,many,NA,TGTGCCAGCAGTTACAGTCCGGGGTCATCGAGCTCCTACGAGCAGTACTTC,CASSYSPGSSSSYEQYF
TRBJ1-5,TRBV7-8,NA,NA,TGTGCCAGCAGCTTTTGGGGAAATCAGCCCCAGCATTTT,CASSFWGNQPQHF
TRBJ2-1,TRBV18,NA,NA,TGTGCCAGCTCACCACCAACATCCCAGACCAGGCTTTCCTACAATGAGCAGTTCTTC,CASSPPTSQTRLSYNEQFF
TRBJ2-4,TRBV4-1,many,NA,TGCGCCAGCAGCCAACCAGGATTAGCCAAAAACATTCAGTACTTC,CASSQPGLAKNIQYF
TRBJ1-1,TRBV12-3/TRBV12-4,NA,NA,TGTGCCAGCAGTTTGGCTGGGAAGGGCACTGAAGCTTTCTTT,CASSLAGKGTEAFF
TRBJ2-5,TRBV7-2,many,NA,TGTGCCAGCAGCAAACAAACAGGGCGTCCTTCAGAGACCCAGTACTTC,CASSKQTGRPSETQYF
TRBJ2-7,TRBV20-1,NA,NA,TGCAGTGCTAGAGGAGGTAACAGCCCCTACGAGCAGTACTTC,CSARGGNSPYEQYF
TRBJ1-1,TRBV6-2/TRBV6-3,few,NA,TGTGCCAGCAGCCGCGTACTAAGGAATCCAATGAACACTGAAGCTTTCTTT,CASSRVLRNPMNTEAFF
TRBJ1-1,TRBV5-1,many,TRBD1,TGCGCCAGCAGCTTGGGACAGGGCGGGGACACTGAAGCTTTCTTT,CASSLGQGGDTEAFF
TRBJ2-5,TRBV9,few,TRBD2,TGTGCCAGCAGTGACCCGGGACTAGGAAGACAAGAGACCCAGTACTTC,CASSDPGLGRQETQYF
TRBJ1-1,TRBV11-2,few,NA,TGTGCCAGCAGCCTCCAAGGGCGACAGGCCGGCACTGAAGCTTTCTTT,CASSLQGRQAGTEAFF